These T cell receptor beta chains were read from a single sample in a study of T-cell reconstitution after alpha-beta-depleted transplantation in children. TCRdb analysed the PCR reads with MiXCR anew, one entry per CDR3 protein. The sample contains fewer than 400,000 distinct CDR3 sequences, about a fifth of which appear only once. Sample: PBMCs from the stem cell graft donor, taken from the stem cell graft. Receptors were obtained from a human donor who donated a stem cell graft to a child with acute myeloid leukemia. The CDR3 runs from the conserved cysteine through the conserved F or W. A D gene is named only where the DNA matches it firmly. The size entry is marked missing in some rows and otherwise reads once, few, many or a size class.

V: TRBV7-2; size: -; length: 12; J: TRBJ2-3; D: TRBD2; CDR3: CASSSRLAYQYF; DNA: TGTGCCAGCAGCTCCCGACTAGCTTATCAGTATTTT
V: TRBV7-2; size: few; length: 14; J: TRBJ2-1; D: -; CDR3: CASSLGPQPNEQFF; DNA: TGTGCCAGCAGCTTAGGGCCCCAACCCAATGAGCAGTTCTTC
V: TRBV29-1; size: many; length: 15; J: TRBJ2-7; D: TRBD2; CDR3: CSVADSSGSSYEQYF; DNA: TGCAGCGTGGCTGATTCTAGCGGGAGTTCCTACGAGCAGTACTTC
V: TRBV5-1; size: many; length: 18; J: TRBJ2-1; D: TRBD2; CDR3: CASSLEGLAESSYNEQFF; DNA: TGCGCCAGCAGCTTGGAAGGGCTAGCGGAGAGCTCCTACAATGAGCAGTTCTTC
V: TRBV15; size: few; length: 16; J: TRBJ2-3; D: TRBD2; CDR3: CATSRTSGSGTDTQYF; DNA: TGTGCCACCAGCAGGACTAGCGGGAGTGGGACAGATACGCAGTATTTT
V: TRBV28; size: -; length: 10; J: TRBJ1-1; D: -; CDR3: CASAYTEAFF; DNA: TGTGCCAGCGCCTACACTGAAGCTTTCTTT
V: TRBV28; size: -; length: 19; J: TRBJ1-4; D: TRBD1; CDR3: CASSLFGGDRISTNEKLFF; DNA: TGTGCCAGCAGCCTCTTTGGGGGGGACAGGATATCAACTAATGAAAAACTGTTTTTT
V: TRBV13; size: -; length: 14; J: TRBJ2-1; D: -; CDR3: CASSGETSYNEQFF; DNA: TGTGCCAGCAGCGGGGAGACGAGCTACAATGAGCAGTTCTTC
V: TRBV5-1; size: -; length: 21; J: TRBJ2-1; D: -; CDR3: CASSLMVQTLRLPKEYNEQFF; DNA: TGCGCCAGCAGCTTGATGGTACAGACCCTCCGTCTCCCAAAGGAGTACAATGAGCAGTTCTTC
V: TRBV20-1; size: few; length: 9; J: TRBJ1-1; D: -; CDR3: CSASPEAFF; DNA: TGCAGTGCTAGCCCAGAAGCTTTCTTT
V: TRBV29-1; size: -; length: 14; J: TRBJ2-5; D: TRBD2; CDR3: CSVMGAGGQETQYF; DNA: TGCAGCGTGATGGGAGCGGGAGGGCAAGAGACCCAGTACTTC
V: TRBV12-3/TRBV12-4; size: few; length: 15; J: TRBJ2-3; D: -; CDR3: CASSPNSGGTDTQYF; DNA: TGTGCCAGCAGTCCGAACTCAGGGGGGACAGATACGCAGTATTTT
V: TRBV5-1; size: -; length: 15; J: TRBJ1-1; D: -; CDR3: CASSQITGRNTEAFF; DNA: TGCGCCAGCAGCCAAATTACCGGGCGGAACACTGAAGCTTTCTTT
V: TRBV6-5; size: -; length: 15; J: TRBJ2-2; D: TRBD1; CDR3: CACSSGQYHTGELFF; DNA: TGTGCCTGCAGTTCGGGACAGTATCACACCGGGGAGCTGTTTTTT
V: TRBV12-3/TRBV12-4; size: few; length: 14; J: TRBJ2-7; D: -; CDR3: CASSPIGGPDEQYF; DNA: TGTGCCAGCAGTCCCATCGGGGGGCCCGACGAGCAGTACTTC
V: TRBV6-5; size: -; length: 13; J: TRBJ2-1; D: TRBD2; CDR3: CASRGLANNEQFF; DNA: TGTGCCAGCAGGGGACTAGCTAACAATGAGCAGTTCTTC
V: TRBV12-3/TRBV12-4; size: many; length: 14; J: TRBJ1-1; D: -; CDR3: CASSFGDLGTEAFF; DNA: TGTGCCAGCAGTTTCGGGGACCTGGGGACTGAAGCTTTCTTT
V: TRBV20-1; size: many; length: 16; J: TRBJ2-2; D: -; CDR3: CSARRGGRGGDGELFF; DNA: TGCAGTGCTAGGCGGGGCGGCAGGGGAGGAGACGGGGAGCTGTTTTTT
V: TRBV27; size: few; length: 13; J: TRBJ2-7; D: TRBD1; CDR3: CASSSTDRGEQYF; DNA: TGTGCCAGCAGTTCCACCGACAGGGGTGAGCAGTACTTC
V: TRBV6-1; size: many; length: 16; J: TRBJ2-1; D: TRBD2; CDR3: CASSEAVAGSYNEQFF; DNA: TGTGCCAGCAGTGAAGCGGTAGCGGGTTCCTACAATGAGCAGTTCTTC
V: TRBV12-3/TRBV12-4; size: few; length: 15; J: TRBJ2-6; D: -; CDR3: CASSFGSAGANVLTF; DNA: TGTGCCAGCAGTTTCGGGAGCGCTGGGGCCAACGTCCTGACTTTC
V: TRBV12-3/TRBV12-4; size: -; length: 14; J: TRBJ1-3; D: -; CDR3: CASSSDGAGNTIYF; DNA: TGTGCCAGCAGTTCCGACGGGGCTGGAAACACCATATATTTT
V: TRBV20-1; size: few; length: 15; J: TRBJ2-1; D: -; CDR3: CSARVERISYNEQFF; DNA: TGCAGTGCTAGAGTTGAGCGGATCTCCTACAATGAGCAGTTCTTC
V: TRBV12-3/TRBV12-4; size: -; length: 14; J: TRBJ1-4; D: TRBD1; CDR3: CASSPDRANEKLFF; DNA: TGTGCCAGCAGTCCAGACAGGGCTAATGAAAAACTGTTTTTT
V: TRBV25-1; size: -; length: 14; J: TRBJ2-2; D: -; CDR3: CASSPQANTGELFF; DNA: TGTGCCAGCAGTCCCCAGGCGAACACCGGGGAGCTGTTTTTT
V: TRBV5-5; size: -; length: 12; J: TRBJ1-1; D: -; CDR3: CASSLFGSEAFF; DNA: TGTGCCAGCAGCTTGTTTGGCTCTGAAGCTTTCTTT
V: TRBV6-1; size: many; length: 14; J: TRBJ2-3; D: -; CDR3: CASSESFGTDTQYF; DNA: TGTGCCAGCAGTGAAAGTTTCGGCACAGATACGCAGTATTTT
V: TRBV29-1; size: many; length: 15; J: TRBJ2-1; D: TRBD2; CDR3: CSVEDGTSGSNEQFF; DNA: TGCAGCGTTGAAGATGGGACTAGCGGGAGCAATGAGCAGTTCTTC
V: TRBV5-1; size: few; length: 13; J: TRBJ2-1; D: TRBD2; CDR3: CASSLTGRDEQFF; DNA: TGCGCCAGCAGCCTAACGGGGAGGGATGAGCAGTTCTTC
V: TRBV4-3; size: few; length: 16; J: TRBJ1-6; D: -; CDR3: CASSQRPRDINSPLHF; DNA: TGCGCCAGCAGCCAGAGACCGCGGGACATAAATTCACCCCTCCACTTT
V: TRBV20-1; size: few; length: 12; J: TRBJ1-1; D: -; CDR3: CSARRMNTEAFF; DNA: TGCAGTGCTAGAAGGATGAACACTGAAGCTTTCTTT
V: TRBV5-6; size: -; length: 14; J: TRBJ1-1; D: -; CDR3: CASSLDLGNTEAFF; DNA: TGTGCCAGCAGCTTGGATCTGGGGAACACTGAAGCTTTCTTT
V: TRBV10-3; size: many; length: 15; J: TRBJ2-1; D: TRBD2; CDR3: CAISESGGSGNEQFF; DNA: TGTGCCATCAGTGAGTCCGGCGGGAGCGGGAATGAGCAGTTCTTC
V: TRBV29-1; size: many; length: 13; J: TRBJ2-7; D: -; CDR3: CSVGVGAYYEQYF; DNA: TGCAGCGTAGGGGTCGGGGCCTACTACGAGCAGTACTTC
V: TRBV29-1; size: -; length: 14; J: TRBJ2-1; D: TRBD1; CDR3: CSVGQGVTRNEQFF; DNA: TGCAGCGTGGGACAGGGGGTCACGCGCAATGAGCAGTTCTTC
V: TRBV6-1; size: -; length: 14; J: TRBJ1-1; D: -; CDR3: CASRSPGVNTEAFF; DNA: TGTGCCAGCAGGAGCCCGGGCGTAAACACTGAAGCTTTCTTT
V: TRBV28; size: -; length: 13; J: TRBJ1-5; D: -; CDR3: CASREGPNQPQHF; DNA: TGTGCCAGCAGGGAGGGTCCCAATCAGCCCCAGCATTTT
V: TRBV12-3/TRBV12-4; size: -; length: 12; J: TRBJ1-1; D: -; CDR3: CASRTAYTEAFF; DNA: TGTGCCAGCAGGACAGCTTACACTGAAGCTTTCTTT
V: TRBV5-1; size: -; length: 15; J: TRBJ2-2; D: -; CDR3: CASSLLDRNTGELFF; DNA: TGCGCCAGCAGCTTGCTGGACAGAAACACCGGGGAGCTGTTTTTT
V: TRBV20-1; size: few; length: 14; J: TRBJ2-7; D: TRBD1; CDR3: CSANKPGQSYEQYF; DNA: TGCAGTGCCAATAAACCGGGACAGTCCTACGAGCAGTACTTC
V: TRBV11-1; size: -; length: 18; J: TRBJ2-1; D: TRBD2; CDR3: CASSLGLSGRNSYNEQFF; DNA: TGTGCCAGCAGCTTAGGCCTTAGCGGGAGAAACTCCTACAATGAGCAGTTCTTC
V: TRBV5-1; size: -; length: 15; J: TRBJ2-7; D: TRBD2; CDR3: CASSVGLAPSYEQYF; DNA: TGCGCCAGCAGCGTTGGACTAGCGCCTTCCTACGAGCAGTACTTC
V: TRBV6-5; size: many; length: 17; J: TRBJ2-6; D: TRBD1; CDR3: CASSYSTGSSGANVLTF; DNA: TGTGCCAGCAGTTACTCGACAGGGTCGAGTGGGGCCAACGTCCTGACTTTC
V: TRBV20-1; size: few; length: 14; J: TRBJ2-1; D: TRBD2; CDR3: CSARSPGTSYEQFF; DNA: TGCAGTGCTAGATCCCCCGGGACTAGCTATGAGCAGTTCTTC
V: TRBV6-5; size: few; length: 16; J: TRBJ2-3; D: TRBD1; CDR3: CASSPGQGALTDTQYF; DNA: TGTGCCAGCAGCCCGGGACAGGGGGCCCTCACAGATACGCAGTATTTT
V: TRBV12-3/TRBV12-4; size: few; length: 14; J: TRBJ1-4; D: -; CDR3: CASSLSSGNEKLFF; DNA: TGTGCCAGCAGTTTATCTTCAGGGAATGAAAAACTGTTTTTT
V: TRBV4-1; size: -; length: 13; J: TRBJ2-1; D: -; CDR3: CASSQWVSDEQFF; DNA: TGCGCCAGCAGCCAATGGGTTTCGGATGAGCAGTTCTTC
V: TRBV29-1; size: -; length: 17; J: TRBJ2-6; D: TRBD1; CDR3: CSVGNRGLSSGANVLTF; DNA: TGCAGCGTCGGCAACAGGGGCCTGAGCTCTGGGGCCAACGTCCTGACTTTC